This is a list of T cell receptor beta chains from one sample in a study of shared clonotypes between healthy human individuals. TCRdb's copy holds only in-frame clones and misses some; the assay was immunoSEQ multiplex PCR. The data show over a million clones, roughly 96% seen once. Source material: naive CD4+ T cells sorted from blood. Receptors were obtained from a man aged 25 to 45 in good health. Each CDR3 is given with its conserved first and last residue. Each record gives: clone size, D gene, V gene, J gene, CDR3 DNA, CDR3 protein. A D gene is named only where the DNA matches it firmly. Clone size is stated in some rows and not others, as once, few, many or a class when expanded.

>-|TRBD2|TRBV30|TRBJ2-1
TGTGCCTGGGAGGGACTAACTAATGAGCAGTTCTTC
CAWEGLTNEQFF
>-|TRBD2|TRBV20-1|TRBJ2-5
TGCAGGGGACGGCGGGAGGACCGCGAGTACTTC
CRGRREDREYF
>-|TRBD1|TRBV6-1|TRBJ2-7
TGTGCCAGCAGAGGGGGCAGCTCCTACGAGCAGTACTTC
CASRGGSSYEQYF
>-|-|TRBV5-6|TRBJ2-1
TGTGCCAGCAGCTTAGGGGGGAGCTCCTACAATGAGCAGTTCTTC
CASSLGGSSYNEQFF
>-|TRBD1|TRBV6-5|TRBJ1-4
TGTGCCAGCAGCCTGGGACAGGGCAGAAATGAAAAACTGTTTTTT
CASSLGQGRNEKLFF
>-|TRBD1|TRBV7-2|TRBJ2-7
TGTGCCAGCAGCTGGACAGGGGACGGGGACGAGCAGTACTTC
CASSWTGDGDEQYF
>-|-|TRBV7-9|TRBJ1-1
TGTGCCAGCAGCTTAGAGCACCGGGGGGAGGCTTTCTTT
CASSLEHRGEAFF
>-|TRBD2|TRBV11-2|TRBJ2-7
TGTGCCAGCAGACCCGGGACTAGCGGGATAAACTACGAGCAGTACTTC
CASRPGTSGINYEQYF
>-|-|TRBV29-1|TRBJ2-3
TGCAGCGGATACACAGATACGCAGTATTTT
CSGYTDTQYF
>once|-|TRBV5-5|TRBJ1-1
TGTGCCAGCAGCTTATCGTTCAGTGGCACTGAAGCTTTCTTT
CASSLSFSGTEAFF
>-|-|TRBV21-1|TRBJ2-5
TGTGCCAGCAGCAAAGTGGGGACGGGAGGGCAAGAGACCCAGTACTTC
CASSKVGTGGQETQYF
>-|-|TRBV19|TRBJ2-5
TGTGCCAGTACCAGAAAGGGCCTACAGGGAAGAGTGGGAGAGACCCAGTACTTC
CASTRKGLQGRVGETQYF
>-|TRBD2|TRBV5-1|TRBJ2-1
TGCGCCAGCAGCCCTCAGCGGGAGAGGTCGAATGAGCAGTTCTTC
CASSPQRERSNEQFF